Reported below is one T cell receptor (beta chain). This entry is derived from a study of cytomegalovirus exposure and HLA in healthy donors. The germline V gene has CDR1 WNHNN and CDR2 SYGVQD (reference sequence). J gave up 0 bases and V 7 bases, and 6 bases lay outside the gene matches. CDR3 length equals 15 residues. PCR primers comprised 60 Vbeta and 13 Jbeta primers. Measured with immunoSEQ multiplex PCR; TCRdb has only the in-frame clones, and not every one. Seen here are a few hundred thousand clones, 70% to 90% observed once, and the top ten hold approximately 2.2%. The sample was PBMCs. The chain carries TRBV10-1 and TRBJ2-3; the match to TRBD2 covers 8 bases. This clonotype was obtained from a woman younger than 35 in good health and CMV-seronegative. CDR3 DNA sequence: TGCGCCAGCATAAAGCGGGGGAGTAGCACAGATACGCAGTATTTT. It translates to CASIKRGSSTDTQYF.